The sequence of this T cell receptor beta chain was determined in a study of blood T cell repertoires in COVID-19. Study in general: COVID-19 samples collected from the United States, Italy and Spain covered acute and convalescent phases. PBMCs, B-cell-depleted T cells, or T cells were the source of the cDNA or gDNA that made up the material.

Source study methods: Estimation of nucleated cell counts relied on the amplification of reference gene primers. The data were produced by immunoSEQ multiplex PCR, yet TCRdb's version contains in-frame clones alone and is incomplete. The DNA gave D and trimming, while V, J and clone size come from that table. Counted here are 200,000 to 250,000 clones, about nine tenths occurring once; the ten biggest clones make up less than 4.5%. Germline-derived CDR1 and CDR2 are SGHAT and FQNNGV. The CDR3 runs 16 residues. V was clipped by 6 bases and J by 2 bases, with 18 bases between them. Sequencing used peripheral blood. The chain couples TRBV11-2 to TRBJ2-3; TRBD1 might be the D (6 bases). The receptor's source is a man aged 50 or older with acute or convalescent COVID-19. The CDR3 DNA reads TGTGCCAGCAGACAACAACAGGGACCCTACACAGATACGCAGTATTTT. Translating gives CASRQQQGPYTDTQYF.